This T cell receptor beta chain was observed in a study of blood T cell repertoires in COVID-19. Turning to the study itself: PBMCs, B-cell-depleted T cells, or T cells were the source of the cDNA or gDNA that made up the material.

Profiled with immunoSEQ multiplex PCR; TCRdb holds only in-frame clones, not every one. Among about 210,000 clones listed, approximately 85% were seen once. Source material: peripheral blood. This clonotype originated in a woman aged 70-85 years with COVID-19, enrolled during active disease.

The CDR3 nucleotides read TGCGCCAGCAGCTTGGCAGGAAATATTAACTATGGCTACACCTTC. Encoded protein: CASSLAGNINYGYTF. The rearrangement links TRBV5-1 to TRBJ1-2; D not certain. The CDR3 spans 15 residues. Trimming removed 0 bases from V and 1 base from J, with 10 bases in between. From germline, CDR1 is SGHRS and CDR2 YFSETQ.